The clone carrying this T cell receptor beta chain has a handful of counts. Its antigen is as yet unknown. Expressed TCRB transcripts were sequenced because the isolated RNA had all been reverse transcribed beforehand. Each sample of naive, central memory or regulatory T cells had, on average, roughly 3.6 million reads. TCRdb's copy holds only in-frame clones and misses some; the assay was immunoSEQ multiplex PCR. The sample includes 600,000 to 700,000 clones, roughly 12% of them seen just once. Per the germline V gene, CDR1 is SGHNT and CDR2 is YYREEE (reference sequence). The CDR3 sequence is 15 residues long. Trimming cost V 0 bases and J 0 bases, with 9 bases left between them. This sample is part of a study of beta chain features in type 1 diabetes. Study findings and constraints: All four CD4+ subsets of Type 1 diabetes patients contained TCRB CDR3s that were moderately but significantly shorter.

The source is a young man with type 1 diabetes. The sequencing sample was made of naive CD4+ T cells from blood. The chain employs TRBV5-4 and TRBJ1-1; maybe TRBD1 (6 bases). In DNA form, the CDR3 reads TGTGCCAGCAGCTTGGGGACAGCGATGAACACTGAAGCTTTCTTT. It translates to CASSLGTAMNTEAFF.